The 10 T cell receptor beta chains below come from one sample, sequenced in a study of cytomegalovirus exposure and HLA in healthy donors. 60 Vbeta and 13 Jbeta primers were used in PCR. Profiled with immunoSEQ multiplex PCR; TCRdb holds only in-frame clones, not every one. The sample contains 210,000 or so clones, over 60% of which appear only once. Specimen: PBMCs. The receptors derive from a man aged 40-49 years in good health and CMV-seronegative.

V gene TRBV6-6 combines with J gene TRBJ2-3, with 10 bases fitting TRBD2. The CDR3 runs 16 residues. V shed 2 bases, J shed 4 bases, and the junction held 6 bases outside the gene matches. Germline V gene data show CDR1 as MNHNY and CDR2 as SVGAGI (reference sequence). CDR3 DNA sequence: TGTGCCAGCAGTTACACAGCGGGAGGGCGGGCAGATACGCAGTATTTT. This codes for CASSYTAGGRADTQYF.

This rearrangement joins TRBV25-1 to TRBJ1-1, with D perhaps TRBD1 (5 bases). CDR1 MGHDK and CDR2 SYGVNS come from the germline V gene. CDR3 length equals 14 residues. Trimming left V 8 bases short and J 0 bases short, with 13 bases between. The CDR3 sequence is CASGRAGMNTEAFF. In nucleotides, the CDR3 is TGTGCCAGCGGTCGCGCAGGGATGAACACTGAAGCTTTCTTT.

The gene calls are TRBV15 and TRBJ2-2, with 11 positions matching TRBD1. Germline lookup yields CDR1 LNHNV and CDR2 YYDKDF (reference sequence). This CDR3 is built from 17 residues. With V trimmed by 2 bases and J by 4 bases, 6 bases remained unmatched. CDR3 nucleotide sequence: TGTGCCACCAGCAGAATGGGGACAGGGGGATTCACCGGGGAGCTGTTTTTT. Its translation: CATSRMGTGGFTGELFF. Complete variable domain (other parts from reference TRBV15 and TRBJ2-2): DAMVIQNPRYQVTQFGKPVTLSCSQTLNHNVMYWYQQKSSQAPKLLFHYYDKDFNNEADTPDNFQSRRPNTSFCFLDIRSPGLGDTAMYLCATSRMGTGGFTGELFFGEGSRLTVL.

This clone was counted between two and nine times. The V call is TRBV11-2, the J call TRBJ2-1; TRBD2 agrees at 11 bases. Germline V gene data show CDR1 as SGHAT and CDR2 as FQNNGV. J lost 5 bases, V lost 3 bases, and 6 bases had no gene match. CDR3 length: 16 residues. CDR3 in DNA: TGTGCCAGCAGCTTCCGACTAGCGGGGATCAACAATGAGCAGTTCTTC. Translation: CASSFRLAGINNEQFF.

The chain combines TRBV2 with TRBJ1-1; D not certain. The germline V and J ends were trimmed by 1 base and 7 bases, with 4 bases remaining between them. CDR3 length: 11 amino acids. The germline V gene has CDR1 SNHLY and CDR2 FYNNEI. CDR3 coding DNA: TGTGCCAGCAGTGAAGTTATTGAAGCTTTCTTT. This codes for CASSEVIEAFF.

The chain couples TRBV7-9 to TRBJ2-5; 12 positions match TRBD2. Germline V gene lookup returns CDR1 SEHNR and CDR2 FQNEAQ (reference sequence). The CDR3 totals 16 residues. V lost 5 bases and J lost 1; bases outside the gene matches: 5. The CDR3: CASSPGLAGPQETQYF. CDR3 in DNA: TGTGCCAGCAGCCCCGGACTAGCGGGACCCCAAGAGACCCAGTACTTC.

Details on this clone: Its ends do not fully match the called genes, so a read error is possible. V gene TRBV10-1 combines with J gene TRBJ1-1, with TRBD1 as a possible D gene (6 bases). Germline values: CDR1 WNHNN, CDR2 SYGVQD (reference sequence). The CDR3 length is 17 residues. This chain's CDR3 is CASSESREGGRDTEAFF. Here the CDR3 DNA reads TGCGCCAGTAGTGAGAGCAGGGAGGGGGGGCGCGACACTGAAGCTTTCTTT.

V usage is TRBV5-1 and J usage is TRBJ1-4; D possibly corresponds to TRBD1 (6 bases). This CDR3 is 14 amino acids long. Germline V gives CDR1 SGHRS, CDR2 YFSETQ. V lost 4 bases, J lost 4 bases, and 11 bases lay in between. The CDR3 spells CASSIQGFNEKLFF. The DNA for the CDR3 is TGCGCCAGCAGCATACAGGGTTTTAATGAAAAACTGTTTTTT.

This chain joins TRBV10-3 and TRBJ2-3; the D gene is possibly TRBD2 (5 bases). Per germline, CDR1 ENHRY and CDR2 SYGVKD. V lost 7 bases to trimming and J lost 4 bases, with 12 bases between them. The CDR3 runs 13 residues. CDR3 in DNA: TGTGCCATCACATCGGGGTCCCCAGATACGCAGTATTTT. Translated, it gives CAITSGSPDTQYF.

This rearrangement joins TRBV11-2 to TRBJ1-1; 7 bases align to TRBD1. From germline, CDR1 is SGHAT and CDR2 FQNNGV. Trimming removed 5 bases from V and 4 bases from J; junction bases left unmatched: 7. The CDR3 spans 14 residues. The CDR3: CASSLRQGGTEAFF. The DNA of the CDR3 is TGTGCCAGCAGCCTCCGACAGGGTGGCACTGAAGCTTTCTTT.